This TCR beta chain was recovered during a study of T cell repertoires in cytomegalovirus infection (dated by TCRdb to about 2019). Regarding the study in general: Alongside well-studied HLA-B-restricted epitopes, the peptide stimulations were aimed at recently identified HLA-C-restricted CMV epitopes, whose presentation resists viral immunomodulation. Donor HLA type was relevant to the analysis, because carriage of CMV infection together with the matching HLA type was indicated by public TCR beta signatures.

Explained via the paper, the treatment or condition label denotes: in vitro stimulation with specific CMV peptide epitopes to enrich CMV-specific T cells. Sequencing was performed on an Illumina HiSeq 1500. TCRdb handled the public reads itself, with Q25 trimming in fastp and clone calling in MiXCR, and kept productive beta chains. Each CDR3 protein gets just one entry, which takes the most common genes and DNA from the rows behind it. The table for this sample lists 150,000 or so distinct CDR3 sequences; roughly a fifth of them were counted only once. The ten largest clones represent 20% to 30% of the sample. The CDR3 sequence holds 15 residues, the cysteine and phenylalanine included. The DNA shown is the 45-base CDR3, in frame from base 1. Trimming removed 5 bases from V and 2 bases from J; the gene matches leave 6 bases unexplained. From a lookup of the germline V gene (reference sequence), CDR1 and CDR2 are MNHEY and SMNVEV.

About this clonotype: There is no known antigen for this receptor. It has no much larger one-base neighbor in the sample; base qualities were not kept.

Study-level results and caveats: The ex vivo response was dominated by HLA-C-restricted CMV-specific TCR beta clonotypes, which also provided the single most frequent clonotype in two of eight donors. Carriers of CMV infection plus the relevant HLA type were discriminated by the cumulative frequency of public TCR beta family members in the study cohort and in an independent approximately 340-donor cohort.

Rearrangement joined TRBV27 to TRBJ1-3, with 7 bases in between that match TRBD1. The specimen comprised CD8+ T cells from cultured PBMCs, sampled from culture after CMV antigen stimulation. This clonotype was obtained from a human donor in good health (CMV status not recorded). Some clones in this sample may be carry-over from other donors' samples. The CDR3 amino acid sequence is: CASSAQGVAGNTIYF. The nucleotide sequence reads TGTGCCAGCAGTGCCCAGGGGGTAGCTGGAAACACCATATATTTT.